A selection of T cell receptor beta chains follows, all from one sample in a study of blood T cell repertoires in COVID-19. TCRdb keeps only in-frame clones here, not all; method: immunoSEQ multiplex PCR. The sample has 300,000 to 400,000 clones, more than 80% seen once. Sequencing was carried out using peripheral blood. These receptors originate from a woman younger than 45 with COVID-19, enrolled during active disease. Both conserved end residues are part of each CDR3.

CDR3	V	J
CASSSRLADYTDTQYF	TRBV7-9	TRBJ2-3
CASSPGGLAGGPGTGELFF	TRBV9	TRBJ2-2
CASSQGLGPLGYTF	TRBV3-1/TRBV3-2	TRBJ1-2
CASSWTGAGYGYTF	TRBV27	TRBJ1-2
CASSSDRGGADTQYF	TRBV4-1	TRBJ2-3
CASLTSSYNEQFF	TRBV2	TRBJ2-1
CASRKPGLSYNEQFF	TRBV6-6	TRBJ2-1
CASTGFGWTGGNEQFF	TRBV10-2	TRBJ2-1
CAGGLWGQPQHF	TRBV19	TRBJ1-5
CASSPRTGVSGTEAFF	TRBV27	TRBJ1-1
CSAYGPSKMEETQYF	TRBV29-1	TRBJ2-5
CASSEEREYNEQFF	TRBV5-1	TRBJ2-1
CASSPDRGPSPQYF	TRBV19	TRBJ2-5
CASRPFEGNTEAFF	TRBV6-5	TRBJ1-1